This TCR beta chain emerged from a study of T cell responses to AZD1222 COVID-19 vaccine. The protocol was immunoSEQ multiplex PCR, while the TCRdb copy is restricted to in-frame clones and leaves out a portion. The sample contains roughly 150,000 clones, 88% of which appear only once. CDR1 and CDR2 (germline): MNHEY, SVGEGT. The V and J ends lost 4 bases and 6 bases, in that order; junction bases with no gene match: 8. This CDR3 is 15 amino acids long. This sample comprised peripheral blood, obtained on day 0 of AZD1222 vaccination. This chain joins TRBV6-2 or TRBV6-3 and TRBJ1-5, with TRBD1 identical over 8 bases. The TCR sequence derives from an adult in good health. In DNA form, the CDR3 reads TGTGCCAGCAGTTCAAGGACAGGGACGGTTCAGCCCCAGCATTTT. Amino acid sequence: CASSSRTGTVQPQHF.